One and the same sample provided the 24 T cell receptor beta chains below, sequenced in a study of T cell clonality in common variable immunodeficiency. Repertoires were generated with immunoSEQ multiplex PCR, while TCRdb's copy carries only in-frame clones and drops some. The specimen gives 30,000 to 40,000 clones without singletons; the ten biggest hold 0.8% to 1%. Sequencing input: peripheral blood mononuclear cells. These TCRs come from a person aged 18 to 70 in good health.

This clone showed up many times. The read ends 3 residues before the CDR3 terminus; that terminus is restored from the germline J gene. This chain connects TRBV5-1 to TRBJ2-2, with D perhaps TRBD2 (5 bases). Germline V gives CDR1 SGHRS, CDR2 YFSETQ. CDR3 size: 15 residues. V was cut by 4 bases and J by 3 bases, with 13 bases left in between. This CDR3 reads CASSGLRADTGELFF. CDR3 bases read: TGCGCCAGCAGCGGACTCCGGGCGGACACCGGGGAG. Drawing the rest from reference TRBV5-1 and TRBJ2-2, the complete variable domain is KAGVTQTPRYLIKTRGQQVTLSCSPISGHRSVSWYQQTPGQGLQFLFEYFSETQRNKGNFPGRFSGRQFSNSRSEMNVSTLELGDSALYLCASSGLRADTGELFFGEGSRLTVL.

This clone was recorded many times. The covered CDR3 bases are TGCAGTGCTAGAGATGGGCTGAATCGACAGGGGTTCAGGGGGGGAGATACG. This translates into CSARDGLNRQGFRGGDT. From start to end, the CDR3 is CSARDGLNRQGFRGGDTQYF. V is TRBV20-1 and J is TRBJ2-3, with TRBD1 as a possible D gene (8 bases). The CDR3 end is not reached by the read, which stops 3 residues before it; the germline J gene fills it in. Trimming cost V 0 bases and J 5 bases, with 30 bases left between them. Germline-derived CDR1 and CDR2 are DFQATT and SNEGSKA (reference sequence). The CDR3 extends over 20 amino acids.

In its sample, this clone was seen many times. The CDR3 loop reads CASSWTGASLMNTEAFF. Partial CDR3 DNA: TGCGCCAGCAGCTGGACAGGGGCGAGCCTAATGAACACTGAA. This sequence joins TRBV5-1 and TRBJ1-1; TRBD1 aligns across 9 bases. From the germline J gene comes the end of the CDR3, since the read stops 3 residues before it. J was trimmed by 0 bases and V by 3 bases; bases with no gene match: 9. The CDR3 spans 17 residues. Germline CDR1 is SGHRS and CDR2 is YFSETQ.

This clone was recorded at least ten times. The DNA ends 3 residues before the CDR3 does, and the rest of the CDR3 is filled in from the germline J gene. The rearrangement joins TRBV2 to TRBJ2-1; 8 bases are shared with TRBD1. The CDR3 contains 13 residues. In germline, CDR1 is SNHLY, CDR2 FYNNEI. With V trimmed by 6 bases and J by 9 bases, 7 bases remained unmatched. The CDR3 spells CASRGQGGIEQFF. The CDR3 bases that were read are TGTGCCAGCAGAGGACAGGGAGGAATTGAG. The full variable domain, its missing parts supplied by reference TRBV2 and TRBJ2-1, is EPEVTQTPSHQVTQMGQEVILRCVPISNHLYFYWYRQILGQKVEFLVSFYNNEISEKSEIFDDQFSVERPDGSNFTLKIRSTKLEDSAMYFCASRGQGGIEQFFGPGTRLTVL.

This clone was counted at least ten times. The CDR3 extends 3 residues past the end of the read, so its final part is completed from the germline J gene. The V call is TRBV18, the J call TRBJ2-5; D unclear. The germline V gene encodes CDR1 KGHSH and CDR2 LQKENI. The V end was cut by 1 base, the J end by 2 bases, with 8 bases between. CDR3 length: 14 amino acids. The DNA read from the CDR3 is TGTGCCAGCTCACCACGGGCACTTCAAGAGACC. It encodes CASSPRALQET. The complete CDR3 protein is CASSPRALQETQYF.

This clone was recorded at least ten times. CDR3 sequence reads: CASSMGYRGLGLPGELFF. The sequenced part of the CDR3 DNA is TGTGCCAGTAGTATGGGATACAGGGGCTTGGGATTGCCCGGGGAG. The V call is TRBV19, the J call TRBJ2-2; 7 bases align to TRBD1. Read coverage stops 3 residues before the CDR3 terminus; the germline J gene supplies the remainder. With 3 bases clipped from V and 6 bases from J, the junction kept 16 bases outside the gene matches. Germline loops: CDR1 LNHDA, CDR2 SQIVND (reference sequence). The CDR3 runs 18 residues.

At least ten counts were recorded for this clone. The missing CDR3 end, 3 residues past where the read stops, is filled in from the germline J gene. The V and J genes are TRBV20-1 and TRBJ1-2; TRBD1 is a possible D gene (6 bases). V lost 1 base and J 0 bases, leaving 15 bases between the germline ends. The length of the CDR3 is 16 residues. CDR1 is DFQATT, CDR2 SNEGSKA, per germline (reference sequence). The sequenced CDR3 bases are TGCAGTGCTAGAGTTTTGGGGACAAGAGCTAACTATGGC. It specifies CSARVLGTRANYG. In full, the CDR3 is CSARVLGTRANYGYTF.

Many counts were recorded for this clone. With the read ending 3 residues before the CDR3 end, the germline J gene is used to fill in that end. V usage is TRBV2 and J usage is TRBJ1-2; D perhaps matches TRBD1 (6 bases). V gave up 3 bases and J gave up 3 bases, with 11 bases separating them. Per germline, CDR1 SNHLY and CDR2 FYNNEI. This CDR3 region has 14 residues. This chain's CDR3 is CASSDLQGDYGYTF. The covered CDR3 bases are TGTGCCAGCAGTGATCTACAGGGAGACTATGGC.

This clone was detected ten times or more. The read comes to an end 3 residues before the CDR3 does, leaving the germline J gene to fill in the end. This chain connects TRBV7-8 to TRBJ2-1; 7 nucleotides line up with TRBD2. This CDR3 is 15 amino acids long. Trimming took 4 bases from V and 9 from J; bases not matched to a gene: 12. Germline assignment: CDR1 SGHVS and CDR2 FQNEAQ. CDR3 region: CASSSGLVREGEQFF. The part of the CDR3 DNA that was read is TGTGCCAGCAGCTCCGGACTAGTAAGGGAAGGTGAG.

This clone was counted at least ten times. The CDR3 extends 3 residues past the end of the read, so its final part is completed from the germline J gene. The chain recombines TRBV2 with TRBJ2-3; 8 bases are shared with TRBD2. Trimming took 6 bases from V and 0 from J; bases not matched to a gene: 11. Germline V gene data show CDR1 as SNHLY and CDR2 as FYNNEI. The CDR3 consists of 17 residues. CDR3 bases read: TGTGCCAGCAGCACTACGGTACTAGCGGCTAGCACAGATACG. It encodes CASSTTVLAASTDT. The whole CDR3 protein is CASSTTVLAASTDTQYF. The full variable domain, in which reference TRBV2 and TRBJ2-3 provide the parts outside the CDR3, is EPEVTQTPSHQVTQMGQEVILRCVPISNHLYFYWYRQILGQKVEFLVSFYNNEISEKSEIFDDQFSVERPDGSNFTLKIRSTKLEDSAMYFCASSTTVLAASTDTQYFGPGTRLTVL.

In its sample, this clone was seen many times. Partial CDR3 DNA: TGTGCCATCAGAGTCACTAGTCGCAGCACAGATACG. This encodes CAIRVTSRSTDT. In full, the CDR3 reads CAIRVTSRSTDTQYF. The rearrangement joins TRBV10-3 to TRBJ2-3, with D tentatively TRBD2 (5 bases). With the read ending 3 residues before the CDR3 end, the germline J gene is used to fill in that end. Trimming removed 6 bases from V and 0 bases from J, with 13 bases in between. Per germline, CDR1 ENHRY and CDR2 SYGVKD. The CDR3 covers 15 residues.

This clone was recorded at least ten times. The read ends 3 residues early relative to the CDR3; the germline J gene fills the gap. The rearrangement joins TRBV5-4 to TRBJ2-2, with 8 bases aligning to TRBD2. The CDR3 covers 16 residues. From germline, CDR1 is SGHNT and CDR2 YYREEE (reference sequence). V shed 2 bases, J shed 2 bases, and the junction held 5 bases outside the gene matches. Partial CDR3 DNA: TGTGCCAGCAGCTTAGTGGTAGCGGGAAACACCGGGGAG. Its protein product is CASSLVVAGNTGE. The full-length CDR3 reads as CASSLVVAGNTGELFF.

This clone was counted at least ten times. The CDR3 spells CASSPGQIYTEAFF. CDR3 DNA, as far as it was read: TGTGCCAGCAGCCCGGGACAGATATACACTGAA. The V call is TRBV7-9, the J call TRBJ1-1, with 7 nucleotides matching TRBD1. The DNA ends 3 residues before the CDR3 does, and the rest of the CDR3 is filled in from the germline J gene. The CDR3 is 14 amino acids. Germline V gene data show CDR1 as SEHNR and CDR2 as FQNEAQ (reference sequence). V gave up 5 bases and J gave up 3 bases; unmatched junction bases: 6.

This clone was detected many times. The CDR3 is CSARFGGPGNTIYF. The DNA read from the CDR3 is TGCAGTGCTAGATTCGGGGGTCCAGGAAACACC. V usage is TRBV20-1 and J usage is TRBJ1-3, with D tentatively TRBD1 (5 bases). The missing CDR3 end, 3 residues past where the read stops, is filled in from the germline J gene. Germline CDR1 DFQATT, CDR2 SNEGSKA (reference sequence). With 2 bases removed from V and 4 bases from J, the gap between germline ends came to 12 bases. This CDR3 region has 14 residues.

This clone has a count of ten or more. The read gets to within 3 residues of the CDR3 end, and the germline J gene fills in the rest. The chain couples TRBV20-1 to TRBJ2-1; a possible D gene is TRBD1 (7 bases). V dropped 6 bases and J dropped 5 bases, with 14 bases sitting between them. Germline V gene sequence: CDR1 DFQATT, CDR2 SNEGSKA (reference sequence). The length of the CDR3 is 13 residues. CDR3 amino acids: CSAGGQINNEQFF. The sequenced CDR3 bases are TGCAGTGCGGGGGGACAGATCAACAATGAG.

The sample holds many counts of this clone. An end of the junction differs from the germline gene, which may be a read error. Read coverage stops 3 residues before the CDR3 terminus; the germline J gene supplies the remainder. The chain recombines TRBV4-2 with TRBJ2-5, with D possibly being TRBD2 (7 bases). The CDR3 totals 16 residues. The germline V gene encodes CDR1 LGHNA and CDR2 YNFKEQ. CDR3 region: CASSQDIKEGGETQYF. Incomplete CDR3 DNA: TGCGCCAGCAGCCAAGATATTAAAGAGGGGGGGGAGACC.

This clone came up many times. The sequenced part of the CDR3 DNA is TGTGCCAGCAGCTTATTGGGTAGGGTTGGCACTGAA. Its translation: CASSLLGRVGTE. The whole CDR3 region reads CASSLLGRVGTEAFF. The V call is TRBV7-9, the J call TRBJ1-1; no clear D. With the read ending 3 residues before the CDR3 end, the germline J gene is used to fill in that end. V was clipped by 2 bases and J by 4 bases, with 14 bases between them. CDR3 length equals 15 residues. Germline-derived CDR1 and CDR2 are SEHNR and FQNEAQ (reference sequence). Drawing the rest from reference TRBV7-9 and TRBJ1-1, the complete variable domain is DTGVSQNPRHKITKRGQNVTFRCDPISEHNRLYWYRQTLGQGPEFLTYFQNEAQLEKSRLLSDRFSAERPKGSFSTLEIQRTEQGDSAMYLCASSLLGRVGTEAFFGQGTRLTVV.

By share, this clone ranks as medium-sized. With the read ending 3 residues before the CDR3 end, the germline J gene is used to fill in that end. The chain carries TRBV4-2 and TRBJ2-5; 11 bases are a match to TRBD2. The CDR3 spans 18 residues. J gave up 5 bases and V 1 base, and 12 bases lay outside the gene matches. The germline gives CDR1 LGHNA, CDR2 YNFKEQ. The sequenced part of the CDR3 DNA is TGTGCCAGCAGCCAAGCTAGCGGGGGGCGTGGTTACTGGGAGACC. Encoded protein: CASSQASGGRGYWET. The CDR3 reads in full as CASSQASGGRGYWETQYF.

This clone was observed at least ten times. The DNA ends 3 residues before the CDR3 does, and the rest of the CDR3 is filled in from the germline J gene. The chain combines TRBV18 with TRBJ1-4; no firm D call. V lost 3 bases to trimming and J lost 4 bases, with 15 bases between them. The CDR3 extends over 16 amino acids. Germline V gene lookup returns CDR1 KGHSH and CDR2 LQKENI. The sequenced CDR3 bases are TGTGCCAGCTCACCGTTCTCTCAAGAGGGTAATGAAAAA. It translates to CASSPFSQEGNEK. The CDR3 in full is CASSPFSQEGNEKLFF. The full variable domain, completed using reference TRBV18 and TRBJ1-4, is NAGVMQNPRHLVRRRGQEARLRCSPMKGHSHVYWYRQLPEEGLKFMVYLQKENIIDESGMPKERFSAEFPKEGPSILRIQQVVRGDSAAYFCASSPFSQEGNEKLFFGSGTQLSVL.

This clone was seen at least ten times. The read is 3 residues too short to cover the CDR3 end, so that end is filled in from the germline J gene. J is TRBJ2-5 and V is TRBV7-8; 7 bases agree with TRBD2. From germline, CDR1 is SGHVS and CDR2 FQNEAQ. The CDR3 loop spans 15 amino acids. The ends lost 2 bases at V and 3 bases at J; junction bases unmatched: 6. The CDR3 spells CASSLNGGEKETQYF. Incomplete CDR3 DNA: TGTGCCAGCAGCTTAAATGGGGGGGAAAAAGAGACC.

This clone was seen many times. The CDR3 goes on 3 residues after the read ends, and that part is filled in from the germline J gene. V gene TRBV5-1 combines with J gene TRBJ2-2; D perhaps matches TRBD2 (6 bases). The CDR3 contains 14 residues. The germline V gene has CDR1 SGHRS and CDR2 YFSETQ. Trimming stripped 5 bases from V and 5 bases from J, with 13 bases between. The covered CDR3 bases are TGCGCCAGCAGGTGGGGGGAACTAACCGGGGAG. It specifies CASRWGELTGE. The full CDR3 protein is CASRWGELTGELFF.

Many counts were recorded for this clone. The read stops 3 residues short of the end of the CDR3; the missing end is completed from the germline J gene. This chain uses TRBV20-1 with TRBJ2-1; 8 nucleotides agree with TRBD2. The CDR3 is 14 residues long. The germline gives CDR1 DFQATT, CDR2 SNEGSKA (reference sequence). Germline trimming cut 3 bases from V and 9 bases from J; bases unmatched to any gene: 10. CDR3 DNA (partial): TGCAGTGCTAGCCCTCGCGGGAGGTTTATTGAG. Residues: CSASPRGRFIE. The full CDR3 is CSASPRGRFIEQFF.

This clone was detected many times. The sequence runs out 3 residues before the end of the CDR3; the remainder is reconstructed from the germline J gene. V and J are TRBV5-1 and TRBJ2-5; the match to TRBD1 covers 8 bases. The CDR3 extends over 15 amino acids. Germline CDR1 SGHRS, CDR2 YFSETQ. After removal of 6 bases from V and 1 base from J, the junction contained 8 bases not matched to a gene. This chain's CDR3 is CASTDHTGGQETQYF. Incomplete CDR3 DNA: TGCGCCAGCACGGACCACACAGGGGGCCAAGAGACC.

There are many counts of this clone. The CDR3 extends 3 residues past the end of the read, so its final part is completed from the germline J gene. The chain joins TRBV18 to TRBJ2-1; 8 nucleotides agree with TRBD2. In germline, CDR1 is KGHSH, CDR2 LQKENI. CDR3 length: 14 residues. V gave up 5 bases and J gave up 0 bases; unmatched junction bases: 0. CDR3 in amino acids: CASSSGSSYNEQFF. The sequenced CDR3 bases are TGTGCCAGCTCAAGCGGGAGCTCCTACAATGAG.